This T cell receptor (beta chain) stems from a study of HIV-infected children after antiretroviral therapy interruption. As for the study in general: Most children had recorded EBV and CMV exposure. Samples from the continuous-treatment group were taken at weeks 0, 48 and 150.

A 3' RACE protocol on RNA, with unique molecular identifiers, produced the TCR library. TCRdb redid the calling of the 3' RACE reads with MiXCR, one entry per CDR3 protein. The sample records fewer than 8,000 distinct CDR3 sequences, around a sixth being singletons. As for treatment: PENTA 11 planned treatment interruption arm or continuous ART arm. From thawed PBMCs, memory CD8+ CD45RO+ CD45RA- T cells were sorted. The CDR3 covers 14 residues. Germline V gives CDR1 SGDLS, CDR2 YYNGEE. The V and J ends lost 0 bases and 0 bases respectively, with 7 bases between them. This clonotype was detected ten times or more.

The sequenced sample was CD45RO+ CD8+ T cells from PBMCs, pooled from several time points, obtained from a donor given antiretroviral therapy, either interrupted or continuous. Subset given: memory CD8+ CD45RO+ CD45RA- T cells. This clonotype was obtained from a pool of human donors with HIV. V usage is TRBV9 and J usage is TRBJ2-7; D not certain. As DNA, the CDR3 is TGTGCCAGCAGCGTAGGGGCGCGCTCCTACGAGCAGTACTTC. Amino acids: CASSVGARSYEQYF.